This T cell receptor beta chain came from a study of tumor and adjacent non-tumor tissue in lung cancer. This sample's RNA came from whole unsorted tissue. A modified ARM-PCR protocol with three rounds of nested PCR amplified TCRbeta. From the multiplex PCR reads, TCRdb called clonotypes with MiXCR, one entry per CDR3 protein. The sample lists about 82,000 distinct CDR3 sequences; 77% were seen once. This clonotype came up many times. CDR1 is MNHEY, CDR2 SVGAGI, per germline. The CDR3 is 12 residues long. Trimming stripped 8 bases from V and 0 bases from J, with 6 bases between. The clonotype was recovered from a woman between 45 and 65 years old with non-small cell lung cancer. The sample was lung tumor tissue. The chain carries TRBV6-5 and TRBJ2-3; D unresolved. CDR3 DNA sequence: TGTGCCAGCGGGTTTAGCACAGATACGCAGTATTTT. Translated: CASGFSTDTQYF.